A single count supports the clone carrying this T cell receptor (beta chain). Per the germline V gene, CDR1 is GTSNPN and CDR2 is SVGIG (reference sequence). CDR3 length equals 14 residues. The V and J ends lost 1 base and 7 bases respectively, with 14 bases between them. Original processing methods: Amplification of reference gene primers provided the estimated nucleated cell counts. Sequencing was performed with immunoSEQ multiplex PCR; in TCRdb, only in-frame clones are kept and a portion is missing. From that table come the V and J calls and clone size; the DNA was used to work out D and trimming. The profile covers 200,000 to 300,000 clones, with about 80% appearing a single time and approximately 9.6% taken by the ten largest. The data stem from a study of blood T cell repertoires in COVID-19. Study in general: Donors in the United States, Italy and Spain gave samples during acute or convalescent COVID-19. T cells, B-cell-depleted T cells, or PBMCs supplied cDNA or gDNA.

This sequence was found in a woman of 80 years or more with acute or convalescent COVID-19. This chain links TRBV30 with TRBJ1-5; D uncertain. Sequencing was performed on peripheral blood. Here the CDR3 DNA reads TGTGCCTGGAGTGCCGGCAGCCACGGGCAGCCCCAGCATTTT. Amino acid sequence: CAWSAGSHGQPQHF.